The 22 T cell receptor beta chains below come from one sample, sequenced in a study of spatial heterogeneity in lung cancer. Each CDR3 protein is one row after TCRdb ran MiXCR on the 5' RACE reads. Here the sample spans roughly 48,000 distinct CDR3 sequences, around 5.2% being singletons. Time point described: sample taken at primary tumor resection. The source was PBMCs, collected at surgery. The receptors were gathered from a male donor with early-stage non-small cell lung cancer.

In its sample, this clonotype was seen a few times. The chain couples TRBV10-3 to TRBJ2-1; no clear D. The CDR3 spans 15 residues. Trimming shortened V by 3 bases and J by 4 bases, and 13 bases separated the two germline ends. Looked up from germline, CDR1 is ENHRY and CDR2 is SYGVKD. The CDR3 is CAISDPPARYNEQFF. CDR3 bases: TGTGCCATCAGTGACCCCCCAGCGAGATACAATGAGCAGTTCTTC.

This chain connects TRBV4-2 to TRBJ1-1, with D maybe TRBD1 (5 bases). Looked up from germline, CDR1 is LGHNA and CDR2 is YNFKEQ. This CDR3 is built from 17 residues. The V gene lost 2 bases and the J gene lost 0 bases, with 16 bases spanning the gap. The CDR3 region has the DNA TGTGCCAGCAGCCAACAGGGCAGGGCGGGTGTGAACACTGAAGCTTTCTTT. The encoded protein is CASSQQGRAGVNTEAFF.

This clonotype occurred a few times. In DNA form, the CDR3 reads TGTGCCAGCAGTGAAGGTTTCCAGGCCCGAGGGCGTCCCCAGCATTTT. Translating it yields CASSEGFQARGRPQHF. This chain joins TRBV6-1 and TRBJ1-5; D gene ambiguous. The germline V gene has CDR1 MNHNS and CDR2 SASEGT. The CDR3 runs to 16 residues. Trimming took 1 base from V and 10 from J, leaving 20 bases between them.

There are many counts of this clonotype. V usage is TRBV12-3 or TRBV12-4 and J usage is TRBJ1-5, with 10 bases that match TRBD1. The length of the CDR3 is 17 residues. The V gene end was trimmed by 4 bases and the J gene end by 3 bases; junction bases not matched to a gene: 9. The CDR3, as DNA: TGTGCCAGCAGTTCCTACCGGGACAGGGGTACCAATCAGCCCCAGCATTTT. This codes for CASSSYRDRGTNQPQHF.

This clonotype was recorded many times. This CDR3 is CASSQRQLNTEAFF. The DNA for the CDR3 is TGTGCCAGCAGCCAAAGGCAATTGAACACTGAAGCTTTCTTT. J is TRBJ1-1 and V is TRBV4-2; D remains unclear. The germline gives CDR1 LGHNA, CDR2 YNFKEQ. V gave up 2 bases and J gave up 0 bases, with 7 bases separating them. The CDR3 is 14 amino acids.

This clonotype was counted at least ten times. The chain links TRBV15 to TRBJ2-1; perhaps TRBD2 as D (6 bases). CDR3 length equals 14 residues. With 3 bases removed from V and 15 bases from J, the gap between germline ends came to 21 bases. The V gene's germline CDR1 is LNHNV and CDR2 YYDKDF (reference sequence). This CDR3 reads CATSRVRGGEARFF. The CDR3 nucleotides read TGTGCCACCAGCAGGGTTAGGGGTGGGGAGGCCCGGTTCTTC.

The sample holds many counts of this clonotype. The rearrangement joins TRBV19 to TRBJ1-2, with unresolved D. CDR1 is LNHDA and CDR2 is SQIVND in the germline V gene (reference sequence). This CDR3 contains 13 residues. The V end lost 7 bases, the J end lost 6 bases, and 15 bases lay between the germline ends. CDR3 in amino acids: CASNLRRFDGYTF. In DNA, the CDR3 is TGTGCCAGTAACTTGAGGAGGTTCGATGGCTACACCTTC.

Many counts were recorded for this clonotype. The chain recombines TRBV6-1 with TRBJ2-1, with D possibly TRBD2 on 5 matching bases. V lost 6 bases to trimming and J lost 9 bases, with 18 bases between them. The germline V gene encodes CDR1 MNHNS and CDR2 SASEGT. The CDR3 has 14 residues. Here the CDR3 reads CASRSSGSGSEQFF. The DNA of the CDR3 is TGTGCCAGCAGGTCGTCGGGGTCCGGTTCTGAGCAGTTCTTC.

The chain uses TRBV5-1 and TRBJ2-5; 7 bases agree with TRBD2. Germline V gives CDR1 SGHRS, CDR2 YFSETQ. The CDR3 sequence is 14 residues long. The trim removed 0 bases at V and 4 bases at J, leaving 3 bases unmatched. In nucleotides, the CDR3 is TGCGCCAGCAGCTTGGGAGCGGGGAGAGAGACCCAGTACTTC. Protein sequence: CASSLGAGRETQYF.

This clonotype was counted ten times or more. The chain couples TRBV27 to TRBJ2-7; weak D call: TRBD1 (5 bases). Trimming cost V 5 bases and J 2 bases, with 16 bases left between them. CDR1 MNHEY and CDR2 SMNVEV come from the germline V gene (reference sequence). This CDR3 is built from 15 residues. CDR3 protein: CASSPWVAGTYEQYF. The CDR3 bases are TGTGCCAGCAGTCCCTGGGTGGCAGGGACCTACGAGCAGTACTTC.

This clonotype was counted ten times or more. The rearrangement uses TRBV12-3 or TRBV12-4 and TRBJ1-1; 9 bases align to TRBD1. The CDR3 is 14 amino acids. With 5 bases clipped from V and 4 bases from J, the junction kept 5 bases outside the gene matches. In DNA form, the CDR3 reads TGTGCCAGCAGTCTAGGGACAGGGAGCACTGAAGCTTTCTTT. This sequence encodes CASSLGTGSTEAFF.

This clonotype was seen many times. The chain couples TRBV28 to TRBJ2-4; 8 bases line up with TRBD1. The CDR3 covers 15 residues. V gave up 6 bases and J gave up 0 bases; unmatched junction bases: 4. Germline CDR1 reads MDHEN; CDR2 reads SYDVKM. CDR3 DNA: TGTGCCAGCAGCCTTACAGGGGGAGCCAAAAACATTCAGTACTTC. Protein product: CASSLTGGAKNIQYF. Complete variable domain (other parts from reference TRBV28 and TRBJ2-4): DVKVTQSSRYLVKRTGEKVFLECVQDMDHENMFWYRQDPGLGLRLIYFSYDVKMKEKGDIPEGYSVSREKKERFSLILESASTNQTSMYLCASSLTGGAKNIQYFGAGTRLSVL.

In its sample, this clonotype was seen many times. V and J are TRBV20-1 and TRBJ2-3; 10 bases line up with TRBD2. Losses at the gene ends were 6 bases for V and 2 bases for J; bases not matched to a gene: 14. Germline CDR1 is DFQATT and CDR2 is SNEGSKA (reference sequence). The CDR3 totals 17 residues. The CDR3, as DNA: TGCAGTGCCCGAGGACCACTTAGCGGGAGGACCACAGATACGCAGTATTTT. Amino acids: CSARGPLSGRTTDTQYF.

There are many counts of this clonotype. The CDR3 sequence is CASSLTGTTDGPLHF. In nucleotides, the CDR3 is TGTGCCAGCAGCCTGACCGGGACAACCGATGGACCCCTCCACTTT. The chain recombines TRBV5-4 with TRBJ1-6; TRBD1 is a possible D gene (6 bases). This CDR3 spans 15 amino acids. V lost 4 bases and J 12 bases, leaving 20 bases between the germline ends. The germline gives CDR1 SGHNT, CDR2 YYREEE (reference sequence).

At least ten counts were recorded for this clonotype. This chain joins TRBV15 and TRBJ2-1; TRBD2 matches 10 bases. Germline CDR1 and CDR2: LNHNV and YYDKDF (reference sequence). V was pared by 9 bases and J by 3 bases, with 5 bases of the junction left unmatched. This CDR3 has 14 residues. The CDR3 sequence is CATRSGRVYNEQFF. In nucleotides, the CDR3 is TGTGCCACAAGAAGCGGGAGGGTCTACAATGAGCAGTTCTTC.

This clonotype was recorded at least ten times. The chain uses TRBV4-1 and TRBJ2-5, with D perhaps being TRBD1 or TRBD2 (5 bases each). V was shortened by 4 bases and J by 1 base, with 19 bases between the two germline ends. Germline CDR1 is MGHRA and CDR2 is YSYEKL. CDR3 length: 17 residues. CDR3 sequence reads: CASSRAGNRGTQETQYF. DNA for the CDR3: TGCGCCAGCAGCCGAGCCGGGAATAGAGGGACCCAAGAGACCCAGTACTTC.

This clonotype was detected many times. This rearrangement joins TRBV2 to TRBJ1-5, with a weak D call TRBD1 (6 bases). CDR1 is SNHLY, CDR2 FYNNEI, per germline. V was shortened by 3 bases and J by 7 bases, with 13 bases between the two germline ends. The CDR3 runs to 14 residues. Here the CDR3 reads CASSESGQGQPQHF. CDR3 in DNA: TGTGCCAGCAGTGAGTCAGGGCAGGGGCAGCCCCAGCATTTT.

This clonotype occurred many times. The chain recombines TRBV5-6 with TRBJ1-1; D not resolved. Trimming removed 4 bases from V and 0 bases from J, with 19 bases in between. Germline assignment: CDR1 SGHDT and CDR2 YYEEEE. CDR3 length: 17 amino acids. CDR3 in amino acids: CASSPTFRLGMNTEAFF. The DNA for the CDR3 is TGTGCCAGCAGCCCAACCTTTCGGTTGGGCATGAACACTGAAGCTTTCTTT.

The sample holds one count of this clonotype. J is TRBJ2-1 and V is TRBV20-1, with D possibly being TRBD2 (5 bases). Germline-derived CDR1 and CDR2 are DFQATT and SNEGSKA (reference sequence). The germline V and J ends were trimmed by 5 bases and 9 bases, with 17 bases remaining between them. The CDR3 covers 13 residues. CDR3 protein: CSAPYRGEAEQFF. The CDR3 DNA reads TGCAGTGCTCCCTATCGGGGAGAGGCTGAGCAGTTCTTC.

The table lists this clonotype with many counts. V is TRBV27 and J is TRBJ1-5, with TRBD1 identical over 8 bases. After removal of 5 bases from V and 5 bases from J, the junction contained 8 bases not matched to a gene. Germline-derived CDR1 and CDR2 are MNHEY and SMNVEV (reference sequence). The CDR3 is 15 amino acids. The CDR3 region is CASSHGQGQDQPQHF. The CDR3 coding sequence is TGTGCCAGCAGTCACGGACAGGGCCAGGATCAGCCCCAGCATTTT.

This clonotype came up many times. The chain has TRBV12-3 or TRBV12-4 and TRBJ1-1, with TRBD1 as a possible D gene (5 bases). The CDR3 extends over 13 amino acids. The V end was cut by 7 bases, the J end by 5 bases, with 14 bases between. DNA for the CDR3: TGTGCCAGCAACTACGGACGGGGGACTGAAGCTTTCTTT. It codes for CASNYGRGTEAFF.

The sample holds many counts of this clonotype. The CDR3 sequence is CSAPRDRWLNEQFF. The CDR3 bases are TGCAGCGCCCCCCGGGACAGGTGGCTCAATGAGCAGTTCTTC. The J gene is TRBJ2-1, the V gene TRBV29-1; 8 bases map to TRBD1. This CDR3 comprises 14 residues. Germline lookup yields CDR1 SQVTM and CDR2 ANQGSEA. V trimming: 7 bases; J trimming: 6 bases; junction bases outside the gene matches: 11.